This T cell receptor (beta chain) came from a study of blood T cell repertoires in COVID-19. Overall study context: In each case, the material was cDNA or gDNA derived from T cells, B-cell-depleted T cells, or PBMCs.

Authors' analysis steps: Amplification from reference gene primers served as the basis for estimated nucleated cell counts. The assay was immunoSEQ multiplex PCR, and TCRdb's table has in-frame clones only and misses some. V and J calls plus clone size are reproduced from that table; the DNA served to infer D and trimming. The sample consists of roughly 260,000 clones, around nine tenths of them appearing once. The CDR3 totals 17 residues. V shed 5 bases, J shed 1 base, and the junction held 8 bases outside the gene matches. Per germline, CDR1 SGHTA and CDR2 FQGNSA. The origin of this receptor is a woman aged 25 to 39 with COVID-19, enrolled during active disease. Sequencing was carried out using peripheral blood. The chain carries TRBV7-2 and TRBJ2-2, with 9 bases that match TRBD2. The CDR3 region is CASSPEAGGWNTGELFF. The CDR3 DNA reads TGTGCCAGCAGCCCCGAAGCGGGAGGCTGGAACACCGGGGAGCTGTTTTTT.